The 18 T cell receptor beta chains below were found in one sample sequenced in a study of blood T cells in healthy people across ages (dated by TCRdb to 2014 to 2015). The library was generated by 5' RACE. Sequencing used an Illumina HiSeq 2500. A second roughly 6 to 11 cycle PCR used a sample-barcoded 5' primer and a J-beta primer mix. TCRdb's own reprocessing of the public reads used fastp at Q25 and MiXCR and kept productive beta chains. Entries are consolidated by CDR3 protein sequence, retaining the most common genes and DNA. The sample contains over a million distinct CDR3 sequences, around 59% of them found a single time. Of the sample, over 5% falls within the top ten clones. Sequenced: blood. All receptors derive from a man aged 18 to 29 in good health.

V and J are TRBV15 and TRBJ1-6; D uncertain. The CDR3 has 13 amino acids. V lost 5 bases, J lost 4 bases, and 6 bases lay in between. Per the germline V gene, CDR1 is LNHNV and CDR2 is YYDKDF (reference sequence). The CDR3 region is CATSEYYNSPLHF. The DNA of the CDR3 is TGTGCCACCAGCGAGTATTATAATTCACCCCTCCACTTT.

This clonotype came up a few times. This sequence joins TRBV4-1 and TRBJ2-6; D remains ambiguous. CDR1 is MGHRA, CDR2 YSYEKL, per germline. CDR3 size: 15 residues. Trimming removed 4 bases from V and 0 bases from J, with 7 bases in between. The CDR3 coding sequence is TGCGCCAGCAGCCCCCCTGGCTCTGGGGCCAACGTCCTGACTTTC. This translates into CASSPPGSGANVLTF.

This chain uses TRBV7-6 with TRBJ2-7; no definite D call. Germline V lookup: CDR1 SGHVS, CDR2 FNYEAQ. The CDR3 covers 14 residues. V lost 4 bases, J lost 0 bases, and 10 bases lay in between. CDR3 loop: CASSSFTSSYEQYF. The CDR3 DNA follows: TGTGCCAGCAGCTCTTTTACGAGCTCCTACGAGCAGTACTTC.

This clonotype was counted only a few times. The genes are TRBV7-6 and TRBJ2-1; D gene ambiguous. V lost 3 bases, J lost 0 bases, and 12 bases lay in between. The CDR3 spans 16 residues. Germline loops: CDR1 SGHVS, CDR2 FNYEAQ. The CDR3, as DNA: TGTGCCAGCAGCTTTGGAGCGTTCAGCTCCTACAATGAGCAGTTCTTC. Protein sequence: CASSFGAFSSYNEQFF.

This clonotype was recorded a few times. At one boundary the junction diverges from the germline segment, which might be a read error. This sequence joins TRBV3-1 and TRBJ2-1; 11 positions agree with TRBD2. The germline gives CDR1 LGHDT, CDR2 YNNKEL (reference sequence). The CDR3 totals 16 residues. The CDR3 loop reads CASSQDGTSGYNEQFF. For the CDR3, the DNA is TGCGCCAGCAGCCAAGATGGGACTAGCGGCTACAATGAGCAGTTCTTC.

The rearrangement joins TRBV20-1 to TRBJ1-6, with 9 bases lining up with TRBD1. The germline V gene encodes CDR1 DFQATT and CDR2 SNEGSKA (reference sequence). CDR3 length: 14 amino acids. The ends lost 4 bases at V and 8 bases at J; junction bases unmatched: 6. Here the CDR3 reads CSATQGQGYSPLHF. The CDR3 DNA reads as TGCAGTGCTACCCAGGGACAGGGTTATTCACCCCTCCACTTT.

This clonotype was counted only a few times. The V and J genes are TRBV4-1 and TRBJ2-7; D unclear. Between the trimmed V and J ends, which lost 4 bases and 4 bases, there was a span of 14 bases. CDR1 MGHRA and CDR2 YSYEKL come from the germline V gene. This CDR3 is built from 14 residues. CDR3 region: CASSRTLTGYEQYF. The CDR3 nucleotides are TGCGCCAGCAGCCGTACCCTTACCGGTTACGAGCAGTACTTC.

This chain joins TRBV7-9 and TRBJ1-1, with D unresolved. This CDR3 has 14 amino acids. Trimming removed 4 bases at V and 5 bases at J, with 14 bases between. Looked up from germline, CDR1 is SEHNR and CDR2 is FQNEAQ (reference sequence). The CDR3 bases are TGTGCCAGCAGCTCTTGGGAGAGAAGGACTGAAGCTTTCTTT. It translates to CASSSWERRTEAFF.

The genes are TRBV4-1 and TRBJ2-7; 8 bases fit TRBD1. J was trimmed by 3 bases and V by 1 base; bases with no gene match: 5. The CDR3 totals 15 residues. Germline V gene data show CDR1 as MGHRA and CDR2 as YSYEKL. CDR3 coding DNA: TGCGCCAGCAGCCAAGTCAGGACAGGGAGCTACGAGCAGTACTTC. It is translated as CASSQVRTGSYEQYF.

J is TRBJ1-6 and V is TRBV6-1, with 9 bases aligning to TRBD1. Germline CDR1 MNHNS, CDR2 SASEGT. The junction had 9 bases not matched to a gene; V was cut back by 9 bases and J by 9 bases. This CDR3 region has 14 residues. DNA for the CDR3: TGTGCCAGTAATCCGGGACAGGGCATTTCACCCCTCCACTTT. It translates to CASNPGQGISPLHF.

As for this clonotype: The junction differs from germline at one of its ends, possibly a read error. The chain joins TRBV6-6 to TRBJ2-1; D unresolved. From germline, CDR1 is MNHNY and CDR2 SVGAGI (reference sequence). The CDR3 length is 12 residues. In DNA, the CDR3 is TGTGTCAGCAGTTATAGTTGGAATGAGCAGTTCTTC. It specifies CVSSYSWNEQFF.

The chain recombines TRBV20-1 with TRBJ2-1; D is possibly TRBD2 (5 bases). V was trimmed by 6 bases and J by 5 bases, leaving 11 bases between them. The length of the CDR3 is 12 residues. CDR1 and CDR2 (germline): DFQATT, SNEGSKA (reference sequence). CDR3 loop: CSAELGDNEQFF. The CDR3 nucleotides are TGCAGTGCAGAACTAGGTGACAATGAGCAGTTCTTC.

This chain joins TRBV7-9 and TRBJ2-5, with TRBD2 as a possible D gene (7 bases). Judging by the DNA end, TRBJ2-7 fits better; the J call may be wrong. The CDR3 is 14 amino acids. The germline CDR1 and CDR2 sequences are SEHNR and FQNEAQ (reference sequence). CDR3 loop: CASSLAGGDHEQYF. As DNA, the CDR3 is TGTGCCAGCAGCTTAGCAGGGGGGGACCACGAGCAGTACTTC.

This chain links TRBV12-3 or TRBV12-4 with TRBJ2-2; D possibly corresponds to TRBD1 (5 bases). The CDR3 contains 13 residues. The ends were cut back, 6 bases at V and 6 bases at J, with 11 bases in the middle. This CDR3 is CASSPRQSGELFF. DNA for the CDR3: TGTGCCAGCAGCCCCAGACAGTCCGGGGAGCTGTTTTTT.

The chain joins TRBV27 to TRBJ2-1; D ambiguous. The CDR3 consists of 13 residues. The V end was cut by 7 bases, the J end by 14 bases, with 21 bases between. Germline V gene data show CDR1 as MNHEY and CDR2 as SMNVEV (reference sequence). In DNA form, the CDR3 reads TGTGCCAGCAAACCTCTGGGAAATGTTGTGGAGTTCTTC. Translating it yields CASKPLGNVVEFF.

This sequence joins TRBV29-1 and TRBJ1-2; unclear D gene. V was cut by 0 bases and J by 8 bases, with 16 bases left in between. The length of the CDR3 is 14 residues. Germline V gene data show CDR1 as SQVTM and CDR2 as ANQGSEA. CDR3: CSVEDLDGKLGYTF. The CDR3 DNA sequence: TGCAGCGTTGAAGATCTTGACGGTAAACTAGGCTACACCTTC.

This rearrangement joins TRBV2 to TRBJ2-7, with 8 bases matching TRBD2. The tail of the sequence fits TRBJ2-5 better, so the J call may be wrong. Germline-derived CDR1 and CDR2 are SNHLY and FYNNEI. CDR3 length equals 14 residues. The CDR3 DNA is TGTGCCAGCGGGACCCAGCGGGGGATTTGGACCCAGTACTTC. Its translation: CASGTQRGIWTQYF.

This sequence joins TRBV4-1 and TRBJ2-7, with 13 bases aligning to TRBD2. The V gene end was trimmed by 2 bases and the J gene end by 2 bases; junction bases not matched to a gene: 0. Germline CDR1 MGHRA, CDR2 YSYEKL. This CDR3 contains 15 residues. The CDR3 protein is CASSQTSGGAYEQYF. For the CDR3, the DNA is TGCGCCAGCAGCCAAACTAGCGGGGGGGCCTACGAGCAGTACTTC.